Listed here are 29 T cell receptor beta chains from one sample, sequenced in a study of human T cells and chemical hapten exposure. TCRdb re-called the RACE reads through MiXCR, storing one row per CDR3 protein. The repertoire has around 380,000 distinct CDR3 sequences, approximately 4.4% of them found once; the top ten carry 2% to 2.5%. Specified time point: patch test 1, 2 weeks after DPC sensitization. As for treatment: therapeutic diphenylcyclopropenone sensitization with weekly scalp DPC. The specimen comprised whole blood, sampled in connection with sensitization to the hapten diphenylcyclopropenone (DPC). The source of these receptors is a woman aged 45-65 years with alopecia areata. Some clones in this sample may be carry-over from other donors' samples.

This clonotype was found a few times. J is TRBJ2-6 and V is TRBV6-5, with D possibly matching TRBD2 (7 bases). V shed 2 bases and J shed 4 bases, with 15 bases lying between them. This CDR3 spans 17 amino acids. In germline, CDR1 is MNHEY, CDR2 SVGAGI. The CDR3: CASSYKAGASGANVLTF. DNA of the CDR3: TGTGCCAGCAGTTACAAGGCGGGGGCGTCCGGGGCCAACGTCCTGACTTTC.

This clonotype was seen repeatedly, ten times or more. The chain combines TRBV28 with TRBJ1-1; TRBD1 matches at 7 bases. After removal of 6 bases from V and 0 bases from J, the junction contained 4 bases not matched to a gene. The CDR3 covers 14 residues. The V gene's germline CDR1 is MDHEN and CDR2 SYDVKM. CDR3 bases: TGTGCCAGCAGGGGACAGAGAATGAACACTGAAGCTTTCTTT. This sequence encodes CASRGQRMNTEAFF.

This sequence joins TRBV9 and TRBJ2-7, with TRBD2 matching 10 bases. Trimming removed 0 bases from V and 2 bases from J; junction bases left unmatched: 5. The CDR3 is 16 amino acids. Germline V gene data show CDR1 as SGDLS and CDR2 as YYNGEE. The CDR3 loop is CASSVEGAGGPYEQYF. CDR3 coding DNA: TGTGCCAGCAGCGTAGAGGGAGCGGGAGGGCCCTACGAGCAGTACTTC.

This clonotype has at least ten counts. The chain links TRBV3-1 to TRBJ2-4; D unclear. V gave up 4 bases and J gave up 9 bases, with 19 bases separating them. This CDR3 comprises 15 residues. Germline loops: CDR1 LGHDT, CDR2 YNNKEL (reference sequence). CDR3 nucleotides: TGTGCCAGCAGCCCCCGGGTTTCCCTGGACGGCATTCAGTACTTC. The encoded protein is CASSPRVSLDGIQYF.

The gene calls are TRBV7-9 and TRBJ2-5, with D unclear. The V gene's germline CDR1 is SEHNR and CDR2 FQNEAQ (reference sequence). The V end was cut by 1 base, the J end by 7 bases, with 7 bases between. The CDR3 totals 12 residues. In DNA form, the CDR3 reads TGTGCCAGCAGCTTAGAGTTTGGGACCCAGTACTTC. It translates to CASSLEFGTQYF.

This clonotype was picked up many times. The chain combines TRBV7-2 with TRBJ2-1; 7 bases match TRBD1. Looked up from germline, CDR1 is SGHTA and CDR2 is FQGNSA. The CDR3 extends over 17 amino acids. Trimming took 2 bases from V and 0 from J; bases not matched to a gene: 7. CDR3 protein: CASSLRQTGYSYNEQFF. The CDR3 nucleotides are TGTGCCAGCAGCTTACGCCAGACAGGGTACTCCTACAATGAGCAGTTCTTC.

This clonotype was detected many times. The chain couples TRBV6-6 to TRBJ1-2; possibly TRBD1 for D (6 bases). Germline V gives CDR1 MNHNY, CDR2 SVGAGI (reference sequence). V lost 6 bases, J lost 0 bases, and 14 bases lay in between. CDR3 length: 15 residues. CDR3 sequence (DNA): TGTGCCAGCAGGCTACGGGACATCGCTAACTATGGCTACACCTTC. Its translation is CASRLRDIANYGYTF.

In its sample, this clonotype was seen a few times. This chain joins TRBV2 and TRBJ1-5; D remains ambiguous. This CDR3 is 12 amino acids long. V lost 3 bases, J lost 7 bases, and 7 bases lay in between. CDR1 is SNHLY, CDR2 FYNNEI, per germline. The CDR3 DNA follows: TGTGCCAGCAGTGATCCCCCCCAGCCCCAGCATTTT. It is translated as CASSDPPQPQHF.

At least ten counts were recorded for this clonotype. The chain has TRBV10-3 and TRBJ1-1; tentative D call: TRBD1 (5 bases). Trimming took 10 bases from V and 7 from J, leaving 19 bases between them. This CDR3 has 13 amino acids. CDR1 and CDR2 from the germline V gene are ENHRY and SYGVKD. CDR3 loop: CATEGRVASEAFF. The DNA of the CDR3 is TGTGCCACCGAGGGCAGGGTGGCGAGTGAAGCTTTCTTT.

This clonotype was detected many times. The rearrangement uses TRBV5-1 and TRBJ2-7; D is unclear. The CDR3 is 14 amino acids. Germline V CDR1 and CDR2: SGHRS, YFSETQ. Between the trimmed V and J ends, which lost 0 bases and 2 bases, there was a span of 9 bases. This CDR3 is CASSLDGLAYEQYF. In DNA, the CDR3 is TGCGCCAGCAGCTTGGACGGGCTCGCCTACGAGCAGTACTTC. Full variable domain (rest looked up from reference TRBV5-1 and TRBJ2-7): KAGVTQTPRYLIKTRGQQVTLSCSPISGHRSVSWYQQTPGQGLQFLFEYFSETQRNKGNFPGRFSGRQFSNSRSEMNVSTLELGDSALYLCASSLDGLAYEQYFGPGTRLTVT.

There are a few counts of this clonotype. The rearrangement links TRBV20-1 to TRBJ2-1; no definite D call. V was pared by 6 bases and J by 5 bases, with 2 bases between. The CDR3 is made up of 9 amino acids. Per germline, CDR1 DFQATT and CDR2 SNEGSKA (reference sequence). CDR3: CSADNEQFF. As DNA, the CDR3 is TGCAGTGCGGACAATGAGCAGTTCTTC.

This clonotype was found many times. The chain joins TRBV29-1 to TRBJ2-1; D gene ambiguous. CDR3 length: 14 residues. Between the trimmed V and J ends, which lost 4 bases and 3 bases, there was a span of 13 bases. Germline V CDR1 and CDR2: SQVTM, ANQGSEA. The CDR3 nucleotides are TGCAGCGTTGTAGTGCAGCCTATCTACAATGAGCAGTTCTTC. Residues: CSVVVQPIYNEQFF.

The gene calls are TRBV5-5 and TRBJ1-1; TRBD1 matches 7 bases. V lost 4 bases, J lost 7 bases, and 10 bases stayed unmatched. The CDR3 is made up of 14 amino acids. Germline V lookup: CDR1 SGHKS, CDR2 YYEKEE (reference sequence). In nucleotides, the CDR3 is TGTGCCAGCAGCGGTCTGGGACAGTGGGATGAAGCTTTCTTT. Protein product: CASSGLGQWDEAFF. Complete variable domain (other parts from reference TRBV5-5 and TRBJ1-1): DAGVTQSPTHLIKTRGQQVTLRCSPISGHKSVSWYQQVLGQGPQFIFQYYEKEERGRGNFPDRFSARQFPNYSSELNVNALLLGDSALYLCASSGLGQWDEAFFGQGTRLTVV.

In its sample, this clonotype was seen many times. The genes are TRBV28 and TRBJ2-7; 8 bases are a match to TRBD1. V gave up 7 bases and J gave up 5 bases; unmatched junction bases: 10. The germline CDR1 and CDR2 sequences are MDHEN and SYDVKM. The CDR3 has 14 amino acids. The CDR3 DNA follows: TGTGCCAGCACCCCTTTGGACAGGGCTAACGAGCAGTACTTC. Translated, it gives CASTPLDRANEQYF.

This clonotype was observed at least ten times. The chain is built from TRBV12-3 or TRBV12-4 and TRBJ2-1; 7 bases line up with TRBD1. V shed 8 bases and J 6 bases; nucleotides not matched to a gene: 4. The CDR3 is made up of 12 amino acids. The CDR3 loop reads CASGTVTNEQFF. CDR3 sequence (DNA): TGTGCCAGCGGGACAGTAACCAATGAGCAGTTCTTC.

This clonotype was observed at least ten times. The rearrangement joins TRBV7-9 to TRBJ1-6, with D maybe TRBD1 (5 bases). The CDR3 covers 13 residues. Germline V gene lookup returns CDR1 SEHNR and CDR2 FQNEAQ (reference sequence). V dropped 5 bases and J dropped 10 bases, with 12 bases sitting between them. The DNA for the CDR3 is TGTGCCAGCAGCCCCATTGAGGGGTCACCCCTCCACTTT. Encoded protein: CASSPIEGSPLHF.

The table lists this clonotype with many counts. The chain has TRBV20-1 and TRBJ2-3; D is possibly TRBD1 (6 bases). Germline V gene lookup returns CDR1 DFQATT and CDR2 SNEGSKA (reference sequence). V shed 6 bases and J shed 6 bases, with 19 bases lying between them. The CDR3 runs to 14 residues. Here the CDR3 reads CSAPKQQGMDTQYF. The DNA of the CDR3 is TGCAGTGCACCGAAGCAGCAGGGGATGGATACGCAGTATTTT.

This clonotype showed up just a few times. This chain connects TRBV30 to TRBJ1-1, with D unresolved. V was trimmed by 4 bases and J by 6 bases, leaving 15 bases between them. The germline V gene has CDR1 GTSNPN and CDR2 SVGIG (reference sequence). The CDR3 extends over 13 amino acids. Written as DNA, the CDR3 is TGTGCCTGGATTGAAGCGTTAGGGCCTGAAGCTTTCTTT. Encoded protein: CAWIEALGPEAFF.

The rearrangement links TRBV5-1 to TRBJ1-2, with D tentatively TRBD1 (5 bases). V dropped 0 bases and J dropped 3 bases, with 15 bases sitting between them. Germline V lookup: CDR1 SGHRS, CDR2 YFSETQ. The CDR3 contains 16 residues. CDR3 in amino acids: CASSLAETEPHYGYTF. CDR3 nucleotide sequence: TGCGCCAGCAGCTTGGCCGAGACAGAACCCCACTATGGCTACACCTTC. The complete variable domain, with remaining parts taken from reference TRBV5-1 and TRBJ1-2, reads KAGVTQTPRYLIKTRGQQVTLSCSPISGHRSVSWYQQTPGQGLQFLFEYFSETQRNKGNFPGRFSGRQFSNSRSEMNVSTLELGDSALYLCASSLAETEPHYGYTFGSGTRLTVV.

Ten or more counts support this clonotype. The V call is TRBV6-5, the J call TRBJ1-3, with D unclear. The V gene lost 2 bases and the J gene lost 0 bases, with 11 bases spanning the gap. Germline CDR1 MNHEY, CDR2 SVGAGI. The CDR3 consists of 16 residues. This CDR3 is CASSYEGPGSGNTIYF. CDR3 nucleotide sequence: TGTGCCAGCAGTTACGAAGGCCCTGGCTCTGGAAACACCATATATTTT.

This clonotype was seen many times. This chain uses TRBV28 with TRBJ2-7; D is undetermined. The germline V gene encodes CDR1 MDHEN and CDR2 SYDVKM. This CDR3 is built from 13 residues. V lost 6 bases and J 0 bases, leaving 9 bases between the germline ends. In nucleotides, the CDR3 is TGTGCCAGCAGGATAAGCAGCTCCTACGAGCAGTACTTC. Amino acid sequence: CASRISSSYEQYF.

This clonotype has at least ten counts. The CDR3 reads CASSSNRGLGTDTQYF. The CDR3 DNA reads as TGTGCCAGCAGCTCGAACAGGGGGCTGGGCACAGATACGCAGTATTTT. J is TRBJ2-3 and V is TRBV7-2, with 9 nucleotides matching TRBD1. The CDR3 consists of 16 residues. V lost 4 bases, J lost 1 base, and 6 bases stayed unmatched. Germline V lookup: CDR1 SGHTA, CDR2 FQGNSA. The full variable domain, rest sourced from reference TRBV7-2 and TRBJ2-3, is GAGVSQSPSNKVTEKGKDVELRCDPISGHTALYWYRQSLGQGLEFLIYFQGNSAPDKSGLPSDRFSAERTGGSVSTLTIQRTQQEDSAVYLCASSSNRGLGTDTQYFGPGTRLTVL.

This clonotype was found many times. The J gene is TRBJ2-3, the V gene TRBV20-1, with 9 positions matching TRBD1. Trimming took 5 bases from V and 5 from J; bases not matched to a gene: 14. This CDR3 contains 16 residues. CDR1 and CDR2 from the germline V gene are DFQATT and SNEGSKA (reference sequence). DNA for the CDR3: TGCAGTGCTCTACCCTGGGACAGGGTTACCAGAGATACGCAGTATTTT. Translated, it gives CSALPWDRVTRDTQYF.

The chain recombines TRBV7-6 with TRBJ2-2; 11 bases agree with TRBD2. The germline gives CDR1 SGHVS, CDR2 FNYEAQ. The CDR3 sequence is 17 residues long. Trimming cost V 6 bases and J 7 bases; bases outside gene matches: 13. In DNA form, the CDR3 reads TGTGCCAGCAGTTTATCTAGCGGGAGGAGCGGAAACGGGGAGCTGTTTTTT. Its protein is CASSLSSGRSGNGELFF.

This clonotype was detected many times. This rearrangement joins TRBV12-3 or TRBV12-4 to TRBJ1-2; 7 nucleotides line up with TRBD1. The CDR3 runs 14 residues. Trimming removed 5 bases from V and 6 bases from J; junction bases left unmatched: 9. Here the CDR3 DNA reads TGTGCCAGCAGTCTGGCCGGAGGGGGCGATGGCTACACCTTC. The encoded protein is CASSLAGGGDGYTF.

This rearrangement joins TRBV29-1 to TRBJ1-1; possible D gene TRBD1, 5 bases. The V end was cut by 4 bases, the J end by 4 bases, with 10 bases between. The germline gives CDR1 SQVTM, CDR2 ANQGSEA. The CDR3 has 12 residues. The CDR3 loop is CSVVRGGTEAFF. CDR3 bases: TGCAGCGTTGTTAGGGGTGGCACTGAAGCTTTCTTT.

This clonotype was observed at least ten times. The chain couples TRBV12-3 or TRBV12-4 to TRBJ2-6; D unresolved. Between the trimmed V and J ends, which lost 6 bases and 0 bases, there was a span of 9 bases. The CDR3 consists of 15 residues. The CDR3 DNA reads as TGTGCCAGCAGCCGGACGTCCTCTGGGGCCAACGTCCTGACTTTC. It is translated as CASSRTSSGANVLTF.

V usage is TRBV12-3 or TRBV12-4 and J usage is TRBJ2-7, with 7 bases aligning to TRBD1. The V gene end was trimmed by 3 bases and the J gene end by 2 bases; junction bases not matched to a gene: 1. The CDR3 is 13 amino acids. In DNA, the CDR3 is TGTGCCAGCAGTTTCCAGGGGGCCTACGAGCAGTACTTC. It translates to CASSFQGAYEQYF.

This clonotype was counted at least ten times. The chain is built from TRBV30 and TRBJ1-5; tentatively, D is TRBD1 (5 bases). CDR3 length: 14 amino acids. Trimming took off 5 bases at V and 0 bases at J, with 11 bases between the two ends. Germline assignment: CDR1 GTSNPN and CDR2 SVGIG (reference sequence). The CDR3 region is CAWGPRVSNQPQHF. In nucleotides, the CDR3 is TGTGCCTGGGGGCCCAGGGTTAGCAATCAGCCCCAGCATTTT.